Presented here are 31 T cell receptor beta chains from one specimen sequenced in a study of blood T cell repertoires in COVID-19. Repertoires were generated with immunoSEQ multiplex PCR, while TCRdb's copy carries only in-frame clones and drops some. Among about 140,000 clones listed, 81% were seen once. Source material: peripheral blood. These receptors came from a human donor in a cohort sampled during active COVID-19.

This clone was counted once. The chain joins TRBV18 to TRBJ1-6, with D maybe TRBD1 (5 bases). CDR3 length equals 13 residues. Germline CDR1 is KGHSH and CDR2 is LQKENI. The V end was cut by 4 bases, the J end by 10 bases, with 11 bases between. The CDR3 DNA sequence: TGTGCCAGCTCACTCGGAACAGGATCACCCCTCCACTTT. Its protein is CASSLGTGSPLHF.

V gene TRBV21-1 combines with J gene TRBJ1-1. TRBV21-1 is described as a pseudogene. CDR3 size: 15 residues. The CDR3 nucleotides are TGTGCCAGCAGCACCTTCCCGCCGGGGAGGGGAGTAGCTTTCTTT. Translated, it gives CASSTFPPGRGVAFF.

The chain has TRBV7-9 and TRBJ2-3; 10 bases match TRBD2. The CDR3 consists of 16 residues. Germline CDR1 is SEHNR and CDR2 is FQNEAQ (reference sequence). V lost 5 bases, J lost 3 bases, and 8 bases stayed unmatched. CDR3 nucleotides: TGTGCCAGCAGCAGACTAGCGGGTTCGAGTACAGATACGCAGTATTTT. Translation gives CASSRLAGSSTDTQYF. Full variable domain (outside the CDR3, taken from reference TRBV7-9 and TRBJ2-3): DTGVSQNPRHKITKRGQNVTFRCDPISEHNRLYWYRQTLGQGPEFLTYFQNEAQLEKSRLLSDRFSAERPKGSFSTLEIQRTEQGDSAMYLCASSRLAGSSTDTQYFGPGTRLTVL.

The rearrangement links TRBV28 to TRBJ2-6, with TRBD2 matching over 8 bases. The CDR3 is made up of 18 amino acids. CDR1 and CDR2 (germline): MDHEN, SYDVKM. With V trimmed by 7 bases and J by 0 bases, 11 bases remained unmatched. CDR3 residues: CASTPGGGSYSGANVLTF. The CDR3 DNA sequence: TGTGCCAGCACCCCCGGGGGGGGGTCCTACTCTGGGGCCAACGTCCTGACTTTC.

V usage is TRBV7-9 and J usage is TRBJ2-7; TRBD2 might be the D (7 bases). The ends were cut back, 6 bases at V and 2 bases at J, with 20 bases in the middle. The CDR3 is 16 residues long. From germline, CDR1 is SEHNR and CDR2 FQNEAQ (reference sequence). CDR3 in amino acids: CASRPRGASGAYEQYF. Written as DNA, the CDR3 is TGTGCCAGCAGACCAAGGGGGGCTAGCGGAGCCTACGAGCAGTACTTC.

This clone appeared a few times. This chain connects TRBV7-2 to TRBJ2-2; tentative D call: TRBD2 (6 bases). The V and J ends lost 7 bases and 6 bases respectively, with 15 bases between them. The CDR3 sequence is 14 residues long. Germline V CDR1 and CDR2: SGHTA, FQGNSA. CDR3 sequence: CASTVGLVAGELFF. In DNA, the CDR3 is TGTGCCAGCACCGTGGGACTTGTCGCCGGGGAGCTGTTTTTT.

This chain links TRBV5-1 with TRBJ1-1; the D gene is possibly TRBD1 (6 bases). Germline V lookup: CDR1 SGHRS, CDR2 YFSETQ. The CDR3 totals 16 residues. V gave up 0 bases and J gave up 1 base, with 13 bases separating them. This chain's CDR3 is CASSLVGTGQNTEAFF. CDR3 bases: TGCGCCAGCAGCTTGGTAGGTACAGGGCAGAACACTGAAGCTTTCTTT.

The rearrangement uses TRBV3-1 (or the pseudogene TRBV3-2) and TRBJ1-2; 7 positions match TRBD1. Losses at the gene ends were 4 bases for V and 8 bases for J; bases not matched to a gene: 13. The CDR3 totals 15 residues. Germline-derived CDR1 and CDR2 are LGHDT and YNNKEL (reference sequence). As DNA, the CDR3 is TGTGCCAGCAGCCCACGGGACAGCGCGCGCGGGGGCTACACCTTC. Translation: CASSPRDSARGGYTF.

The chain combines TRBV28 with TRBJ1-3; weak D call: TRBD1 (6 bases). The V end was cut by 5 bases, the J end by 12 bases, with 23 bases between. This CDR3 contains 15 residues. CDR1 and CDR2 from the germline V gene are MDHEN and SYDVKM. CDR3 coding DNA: TGTGCCAGCAGTACCGAGACAGGCCTTCCTGGAGGCATATATTTT. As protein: CASSTETGLPGGIYF. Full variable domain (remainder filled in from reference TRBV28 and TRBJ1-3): DVKVTQSSRYLVKRTGEKVFLECVQDMDHENMFWYRQDPGLGLRLIYFSYDVKMKEKGDIPEGYSVSREKKERFSLILESASTNQTSMYLCASSTETGLPGGIYFGEGSWLTVV.

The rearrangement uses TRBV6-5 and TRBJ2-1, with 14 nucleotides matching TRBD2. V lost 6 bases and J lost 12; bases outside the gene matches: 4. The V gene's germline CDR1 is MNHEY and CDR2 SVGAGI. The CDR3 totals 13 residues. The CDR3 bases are TGTGCCAGCAGGATGGGACTAGCGGGAGCGCAGTTCTTC. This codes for CASRMGLAGAQFF.

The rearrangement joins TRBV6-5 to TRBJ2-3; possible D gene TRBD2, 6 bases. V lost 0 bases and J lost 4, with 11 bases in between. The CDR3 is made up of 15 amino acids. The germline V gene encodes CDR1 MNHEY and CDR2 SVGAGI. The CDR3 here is CASSYSWEAADTQYF. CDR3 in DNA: TGTGCCAGCAGTTACTCTTGGGAGGCCGCAGATACGCAGTATTTT.

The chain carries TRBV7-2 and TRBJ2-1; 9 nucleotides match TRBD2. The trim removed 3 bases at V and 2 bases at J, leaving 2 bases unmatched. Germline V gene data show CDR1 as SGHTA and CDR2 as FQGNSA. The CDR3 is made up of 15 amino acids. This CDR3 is CASSFGGRAYNEQFF. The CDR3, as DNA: TGTGCCAGCAGCTTTGGCGGGAGGGCCTACAATGAGCAGTTCTTC.

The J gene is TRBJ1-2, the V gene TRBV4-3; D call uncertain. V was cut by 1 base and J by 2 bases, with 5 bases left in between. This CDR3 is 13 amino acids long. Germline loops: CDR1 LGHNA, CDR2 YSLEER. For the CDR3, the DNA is TGCGCCAGCAGCCAAGGAGAAAACTATGGCTACACCTTC. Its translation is CASSQGENYGYTF.

The CDR3 nucleotides read TGCGCCAGCAGCCAGGCAATAGGGACTAGCGGGAGCGGGGAGACCCAGTACTTC. This gives the protein CASSQAIGTSGSGETQYF. The chain uses TRBV4-1 and TRBJ2-5, with 14 bases lining up with TRBD2. V shed 3 bases, J shed 5 bases, and the junction held 11 bases outside the gene matches. Per germline, CDR1 MGHRA and CDR2 YSYEKL. The CDR3 loop spans 18 amino acids.

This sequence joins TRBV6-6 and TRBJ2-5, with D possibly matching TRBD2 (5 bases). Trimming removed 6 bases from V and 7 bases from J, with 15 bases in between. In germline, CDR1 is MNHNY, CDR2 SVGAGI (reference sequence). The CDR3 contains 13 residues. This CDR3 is CASSRPLAVTQYF. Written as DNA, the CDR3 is TGTGCCAGCAGCCGACCTCTAGCAGTGACCCAGTACTTC.

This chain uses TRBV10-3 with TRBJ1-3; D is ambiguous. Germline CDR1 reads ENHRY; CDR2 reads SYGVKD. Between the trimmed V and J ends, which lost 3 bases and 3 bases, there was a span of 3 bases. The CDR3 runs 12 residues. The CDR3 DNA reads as TGTGCCATCAGTGATAGTGGAAACACCATATATTTT. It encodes CAISDSGNTIYF.

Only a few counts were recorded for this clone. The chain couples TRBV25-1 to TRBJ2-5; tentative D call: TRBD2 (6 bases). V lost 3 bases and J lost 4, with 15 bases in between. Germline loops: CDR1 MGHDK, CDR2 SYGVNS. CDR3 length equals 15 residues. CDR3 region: CASSDPTAGGETQYF. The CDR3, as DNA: TGTGCCAGCAGTGATCCGACAGCCGGGGGAGAGACCCAGTACTTC.

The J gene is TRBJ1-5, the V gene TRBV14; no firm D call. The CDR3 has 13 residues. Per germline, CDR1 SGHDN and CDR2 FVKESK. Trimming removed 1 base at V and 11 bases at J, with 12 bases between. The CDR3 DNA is TGTGCCAGCAGCCAAGGAGAGGGTAGGGCCCAGCATTTT. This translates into CASSQGEGRAQHF.

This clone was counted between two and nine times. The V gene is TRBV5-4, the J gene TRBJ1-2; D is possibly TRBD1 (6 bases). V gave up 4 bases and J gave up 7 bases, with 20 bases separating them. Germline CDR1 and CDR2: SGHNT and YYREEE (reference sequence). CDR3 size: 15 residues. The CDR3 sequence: CASSNPTGALSGYTF. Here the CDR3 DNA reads TGTGCCAGCAGCAACCCGACAGGAGCCCTCTCTGGCTACACCTTC.

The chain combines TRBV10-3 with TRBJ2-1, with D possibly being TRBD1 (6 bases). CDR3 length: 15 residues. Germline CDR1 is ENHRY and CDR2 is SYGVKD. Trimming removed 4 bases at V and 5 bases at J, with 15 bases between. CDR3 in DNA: TGTGCCATCAGTGTCAGGGGTATGGGGGACAATGAGCAGTTCTTC. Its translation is CAISVRGMGDNEQFF.

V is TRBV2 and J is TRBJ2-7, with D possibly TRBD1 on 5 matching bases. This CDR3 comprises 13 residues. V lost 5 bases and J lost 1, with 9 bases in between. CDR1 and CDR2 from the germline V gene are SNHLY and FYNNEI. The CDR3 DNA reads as TGTGCCAGCAGTCCCCAGGGTTCCTACGAGCAGTACTTC. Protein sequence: CASSPQGSYEQYF.

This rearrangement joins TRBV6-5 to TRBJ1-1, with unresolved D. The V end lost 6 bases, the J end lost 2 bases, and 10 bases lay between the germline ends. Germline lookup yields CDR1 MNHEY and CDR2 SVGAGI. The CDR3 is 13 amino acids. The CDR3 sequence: CASSQVFNTEAFF. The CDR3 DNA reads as TGTGCCAGCAGCCAGGTGTTTAACACTGAAGCTTTCTTT.

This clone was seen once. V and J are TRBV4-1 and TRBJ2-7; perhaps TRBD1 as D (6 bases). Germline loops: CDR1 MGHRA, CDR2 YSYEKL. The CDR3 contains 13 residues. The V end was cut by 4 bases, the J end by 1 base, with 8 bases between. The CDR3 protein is CASSPQGSYEQYF. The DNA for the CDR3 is TGCGCCAGCAGCCCACAGGGATCCTACGAGCAGTACTTC.

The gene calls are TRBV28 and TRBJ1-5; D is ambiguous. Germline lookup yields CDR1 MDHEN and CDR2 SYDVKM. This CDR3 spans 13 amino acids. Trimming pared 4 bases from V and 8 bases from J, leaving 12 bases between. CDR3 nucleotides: TGTGCCAGCAGTTCCGAACGGAGGAAGCCCCAGCATTTT. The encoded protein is CASSSERRKPQHF.

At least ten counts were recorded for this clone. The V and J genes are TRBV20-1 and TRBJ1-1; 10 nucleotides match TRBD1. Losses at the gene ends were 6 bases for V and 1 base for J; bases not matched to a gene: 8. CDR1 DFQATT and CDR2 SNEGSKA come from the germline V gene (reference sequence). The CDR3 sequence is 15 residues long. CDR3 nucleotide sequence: TGCAGTGCCAGTCGGGACAGGGGATGGAACACTGAAGCTTTCTTT. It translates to CSASRDRGWNTEAFF.

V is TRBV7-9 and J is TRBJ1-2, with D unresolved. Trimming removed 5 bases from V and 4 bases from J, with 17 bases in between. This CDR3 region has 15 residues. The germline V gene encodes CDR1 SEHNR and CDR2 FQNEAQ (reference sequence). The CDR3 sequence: CASSPPRLVSYGYTF. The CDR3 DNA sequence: TGTGCCAGCAGCCCGCCCAGACTAGTTAGCTATGGCTACACCTTC.

Here the CDR3 reads CASSPDTEAFF. In DNA, the CDR3 is TGTGCCAGCAGCCCGGACACTGAAGCTTTCTTT. The genes are TRBV11-1 and TRBJ1-1; D is uncertain. Between the trimmed V and J ends, which lost 5 bases and 3 bases, there was a span of 4 bases. Germline V lookup: CDR1 SGHAT, CDR2 FQDESV (reference sequence). CDR3 size: 11 residues.

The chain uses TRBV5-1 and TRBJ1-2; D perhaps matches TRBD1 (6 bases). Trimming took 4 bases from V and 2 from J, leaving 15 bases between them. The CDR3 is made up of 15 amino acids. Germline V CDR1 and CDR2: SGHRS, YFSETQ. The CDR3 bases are TGCGCCAGCAGCGCCGGACAGCGCCAGAACTATGGCTACACCTTC. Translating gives CASSAGQRQNYGYTF. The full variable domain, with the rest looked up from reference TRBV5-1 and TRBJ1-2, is KAGVTQTPRYLIKTRGQQVTLSCSPISGHRSVSWYQQTPGQGLQFLFEYFSETQRNKGNFPGRFSGRQFSNSRSEMNVSTLELGDSALYLCASSAGQRQNYGYTFGSGTRLTVV.

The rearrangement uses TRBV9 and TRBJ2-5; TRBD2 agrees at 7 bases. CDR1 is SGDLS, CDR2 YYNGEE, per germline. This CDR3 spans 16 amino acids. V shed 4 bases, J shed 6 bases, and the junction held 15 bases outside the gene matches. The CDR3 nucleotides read TGTGCCAGCAGCCAGACACTAGCGCTCTCAATACAGACCCAGTACTTC. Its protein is CASSQTLALSIQTQYF. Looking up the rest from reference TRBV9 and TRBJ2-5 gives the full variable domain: DSGVTQTPKHLITATGQRVTLRCSPRSGDLSVYWYQQSLDQGLQFLIQYYNGEERAKGNILERFSAQQFPDLHSELNLSSLELGDSALYFCASSQTLALSIQTQYFGPGTRLLVL.

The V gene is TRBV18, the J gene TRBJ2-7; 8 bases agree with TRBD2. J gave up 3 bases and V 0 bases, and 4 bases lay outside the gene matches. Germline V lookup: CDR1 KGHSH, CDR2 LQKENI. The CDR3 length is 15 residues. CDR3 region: CASSPPTLADYEQYF. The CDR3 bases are TGTGCCAGCTCACCACCGACACTAGCGGACTACGAGCAGTACTTC. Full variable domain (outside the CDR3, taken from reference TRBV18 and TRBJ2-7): NAGVMQNPRHLVRRRGQEARLRCSPMKGHSHVYWYRQLPEEGLKFMVYLQKENIIDESGMPKERFSAEFPKEGPSILRIQQVVRGDSAAYFCASSPPTLADYEQYFGPGTRLTVT.

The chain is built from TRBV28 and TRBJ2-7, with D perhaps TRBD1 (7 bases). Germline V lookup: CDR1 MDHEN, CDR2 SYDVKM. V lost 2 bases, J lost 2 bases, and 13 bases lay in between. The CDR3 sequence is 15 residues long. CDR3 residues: CASSLGGTATYEQYF. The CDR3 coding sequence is TGTGCCAGCAGTTTAGGGGGGACAGCTACCTACGAGCAGTACTTC.